This TCR beta chain was captured by sequencing in a study of regulatory T cells in long-lasting Graves disease. Time point here: newly diagnosed GD, antithyroid drugs for less than 3 months. From RNA extracted from PBMCs, the TCR library was made. Study-wide results and limits: Preferential use of TRBV28, TRBJ1-2 and TRBJ2-5 was seen in persistent disease. Persistent-disease Graves' patients showed less TCR diversity than new cases. New patients shared fewer public clonotypes (roughly 990) than persistent patients did (roughly 2,700).

Trimming stripped 3 bases from V and 3 bases from J, with 12 bases between. Germline CDR1 and CDR2: DFQATT and SNEGSKA (reference sequence). The CDR3 consists of 13 residues. Building the TCR beta libraries relied on iRepertoire HTBI primers, and CDR3 regions underwent Arm-PCR. TCRdb processed the multiplex PCR reads anew with MiXCR; each CDR3 protein has one entry. The table shows roughly 500,000 distinct CDR3 sequences, with around an eighth occurring only once. This clonotype has at least ten counts. Its antigen is not known. This sample also appeared in a second study, on T cells in Graves' hyperthyroidism and ophthalmopathy. That paper adds: Lactation, pregnancy, other autoimmune disease or uncontrolled infection excluded patients.

This clonotype was obtained from a man aged 25 to 40 with Graves disease. Sequencing used peripheral blood mononuclear cells (PBMCs), obtained at new diagnosis, from a patient treated with antithyroid drugs. The chain is built from TRBV20-1 and TRBJ2-7; TRBD1 or TRBD2 may be the D gene (6 bases each). The CDR3 region is CSASEGGYYEQYF. The CDR3 nucleotides read TGCAGTGCTAGTGAGGGGGGCTACTACGAGCAGTACTTC.